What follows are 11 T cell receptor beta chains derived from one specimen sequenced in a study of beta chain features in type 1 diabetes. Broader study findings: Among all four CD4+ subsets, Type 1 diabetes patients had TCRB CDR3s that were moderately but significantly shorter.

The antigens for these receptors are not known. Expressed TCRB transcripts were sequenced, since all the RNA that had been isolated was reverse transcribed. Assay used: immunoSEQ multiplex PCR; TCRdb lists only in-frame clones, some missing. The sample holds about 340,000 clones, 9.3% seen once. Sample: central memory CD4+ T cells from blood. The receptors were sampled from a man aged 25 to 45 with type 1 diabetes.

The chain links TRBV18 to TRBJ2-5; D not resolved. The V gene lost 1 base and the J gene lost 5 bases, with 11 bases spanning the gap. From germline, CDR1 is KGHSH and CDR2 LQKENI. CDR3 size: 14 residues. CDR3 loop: CASSPQGWLETQYF. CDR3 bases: TGTGCCAGCTCACCACAGGGCTGGTTGGAGACCCAGTACTTC.

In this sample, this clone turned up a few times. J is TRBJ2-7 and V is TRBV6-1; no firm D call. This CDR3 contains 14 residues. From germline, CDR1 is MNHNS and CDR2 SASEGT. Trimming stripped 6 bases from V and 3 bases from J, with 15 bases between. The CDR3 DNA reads TGTGCCAGCAGCAGACACGGAGACGACTACGAGCAGTACTTC. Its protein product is CASSRHGDDYEQYF.

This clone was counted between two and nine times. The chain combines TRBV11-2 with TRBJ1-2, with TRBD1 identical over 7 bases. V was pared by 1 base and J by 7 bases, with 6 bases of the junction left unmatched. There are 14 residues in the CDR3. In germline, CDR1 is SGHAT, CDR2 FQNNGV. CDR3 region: CASSLAVAGGGYTF. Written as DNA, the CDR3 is TGTGCCAGCAGCTTAGCGGTGGCAGGGGGTGGCTACACCTTC.

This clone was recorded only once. CDR3: CASSARGGVNTGELFF. DNA of the CDR3: TGTGCCAGCAGCGCTCGAGGAGGGGTGAACACCGGGGAGCTGTTTTTT. The chain is built from TRBV9 and TRBJ2-2, with D possibly TRBD2 on 6 matching bases. The CDR3 covers 16 residues. Germline V gene lookup returns CDR1 SGDLS and CDR2 YYNGEE. With 3 bases removed from V and 1 base from J, the gap between germline ends came to 13 bases.

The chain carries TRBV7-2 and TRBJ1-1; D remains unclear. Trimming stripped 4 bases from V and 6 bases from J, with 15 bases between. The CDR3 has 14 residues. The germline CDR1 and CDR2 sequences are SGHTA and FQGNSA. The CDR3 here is CASSSQSRGSEAFF. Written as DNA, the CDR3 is TGTGCCAGCAGCTCCCAATCCCGGGGTTCTGAAGCTTTCTTT.

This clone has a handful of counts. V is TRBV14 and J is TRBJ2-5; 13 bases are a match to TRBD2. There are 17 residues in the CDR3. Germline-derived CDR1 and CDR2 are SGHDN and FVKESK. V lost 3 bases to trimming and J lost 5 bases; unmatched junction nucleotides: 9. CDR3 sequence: CASSHYGLAGVVETQYF. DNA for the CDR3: TGTGCCAGCAGCCACTATGGACTAGCGGGGGTTGTGGAGACCCAGTACTTC.

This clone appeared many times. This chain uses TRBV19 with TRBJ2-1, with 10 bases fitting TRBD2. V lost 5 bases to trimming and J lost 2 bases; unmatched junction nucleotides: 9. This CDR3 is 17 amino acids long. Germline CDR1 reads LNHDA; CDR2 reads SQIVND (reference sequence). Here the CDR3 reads CASSSLDSGGTYNEQFF. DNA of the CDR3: TGTGCCAGTAGTTCCCTGGATAGCGGGGGGACCTACAATGAGCAGTTCTTC.

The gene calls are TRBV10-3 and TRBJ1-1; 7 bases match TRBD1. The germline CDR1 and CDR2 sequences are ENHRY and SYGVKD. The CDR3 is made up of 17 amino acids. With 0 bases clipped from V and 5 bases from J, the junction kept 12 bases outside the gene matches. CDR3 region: CAISESPGQKRRTEAFF. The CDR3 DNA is TGTGCCATCAGTGAGTCACCGGGACAGAAGAGGAGGACTGAAGCTTTCTTT.

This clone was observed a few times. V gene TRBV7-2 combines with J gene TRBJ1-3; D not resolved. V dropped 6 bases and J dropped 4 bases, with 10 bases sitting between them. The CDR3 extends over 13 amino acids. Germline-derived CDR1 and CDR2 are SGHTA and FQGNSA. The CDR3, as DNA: TGTGCCAGCAGTCAACGCTTAGGAAACACCATATATTTT. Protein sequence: CASSQRLGNTIYF.

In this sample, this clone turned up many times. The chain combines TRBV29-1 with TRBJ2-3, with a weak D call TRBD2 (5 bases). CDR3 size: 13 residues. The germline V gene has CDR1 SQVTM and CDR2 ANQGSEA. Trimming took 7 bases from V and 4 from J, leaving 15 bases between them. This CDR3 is CSGGASTSDTQYF. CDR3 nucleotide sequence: TGCAGCGGCGGAGCTAGCACCTCAGATACGCAGTATTTT.

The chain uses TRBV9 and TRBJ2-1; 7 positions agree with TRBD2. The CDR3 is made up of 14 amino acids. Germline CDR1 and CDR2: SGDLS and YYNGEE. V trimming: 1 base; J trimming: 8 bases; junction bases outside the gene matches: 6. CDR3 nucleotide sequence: TGTGCCAGCAGCGTACCCAGCGGGGCTGATGAGCAGTTCTTC. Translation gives CASSVPSGADEQFF. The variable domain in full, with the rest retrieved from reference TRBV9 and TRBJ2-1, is DSGVTQTPKHLITATGQRVTLRCSPRSGDLSVYWYQQSLDQGLQFLIQYYNGEERAKGNILERFSAQQFPDLHSELNLSSLELGDSALYFCASSVPSGADEQFFGPGTRLTVL.